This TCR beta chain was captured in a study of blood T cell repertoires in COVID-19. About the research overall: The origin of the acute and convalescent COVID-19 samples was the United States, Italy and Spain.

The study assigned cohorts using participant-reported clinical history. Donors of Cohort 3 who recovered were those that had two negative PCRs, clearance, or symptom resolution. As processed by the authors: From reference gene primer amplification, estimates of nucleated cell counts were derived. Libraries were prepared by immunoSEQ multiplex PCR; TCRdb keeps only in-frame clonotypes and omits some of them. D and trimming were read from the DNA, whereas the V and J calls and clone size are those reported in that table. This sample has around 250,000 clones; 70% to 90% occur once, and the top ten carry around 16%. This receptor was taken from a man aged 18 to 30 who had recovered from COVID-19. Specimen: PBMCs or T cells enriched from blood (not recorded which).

CDR3 in DNA: TGTGCCAGCTCACCGGGACAGGGTAATAGCAATCAGCCCCAGCATTTT. It is translated as CASSPGQGNSNQPQHF. The chain couples TRBV18 to TRBJ1-5; 9 nucleotides agree with TRBD1. Germline CDR1 is KGHSH and CDR2 is LQKENI. With V trimmed by 3 bases and J by 0 bases, 3 bases remained unmatched. The CDR3 is 16 residues long.